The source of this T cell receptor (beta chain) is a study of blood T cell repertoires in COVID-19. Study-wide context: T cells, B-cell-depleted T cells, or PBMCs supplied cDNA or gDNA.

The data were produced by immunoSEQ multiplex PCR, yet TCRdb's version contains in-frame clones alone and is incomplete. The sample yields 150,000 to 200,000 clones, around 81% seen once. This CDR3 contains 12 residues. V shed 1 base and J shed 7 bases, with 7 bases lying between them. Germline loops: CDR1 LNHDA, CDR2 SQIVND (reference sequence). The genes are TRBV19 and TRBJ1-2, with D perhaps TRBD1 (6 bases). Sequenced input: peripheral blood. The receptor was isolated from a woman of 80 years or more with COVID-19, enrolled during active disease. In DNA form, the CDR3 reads TGTGCCAGTAGTATAGCAGGGGCTGGCTACACCTTC. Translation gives CASSIAGAGYTF. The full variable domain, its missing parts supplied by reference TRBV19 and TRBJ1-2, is DGGITQSPKYLFRKEGQNVTLSCEQNLNHDAMYWYRQDPGQGLRLIYYSQIVNDFQKGDIAEGYSVSREKKESFPLTVTSAQKNPTAFYLCASSIAGAGYTFGSGTRLTVV.